This TCR beta chain originates from a study of STAT5B mutations in CD4+ large granular lymphocyte leukemia. Study-wide points: Approximately 25% of private leukemic clonotypes occurred rarely in other patients' non-leukemic repertoires.

Sequencing was performed with immunoSEQ multiplex PCR; in TCRdb, only in-frame clones are kept and a portion is missing. The sample contains thousands of clones, 65% to 85% of which appear only once. This CDR3 spans 11 amino acids. Trimming took off 6 bases at V and 9 bases at J, with 11 bases between the two ends. Germline loops: CDR1 MDHEN, CDR2 SYDVKM. About this clone: Its antigen is not identified.

This clonotype was sampled from a woman between 65 and 79 years old with CD4+ T-cell large granular lymphocyte leukemia. The sequenced sample was PBMCs. V usage is TRBV28 and J usage is TRBJ1-1; maybe TRBD1 (5 bases). CDR3: CASRVLGQAFF. As DNA, the CDR3 is TGTGCCAGCAGAGTTTTGGGGCAAGCTTTCTTT.